These 13 T cell receptor beta chains came from one sample sequenced in a study of T-cell reconstitution after alpha-beta-depleted transplantation in children. Unique molecular identifiers were incorporated when the TCRbeta library was constructed. TCRdb re-derived calls from the PCR reads in MiXCR, one entry per CDR3 protein. The table shows over 120,000 distinct CDR3 sequences, with 8.5% to 10% occurring only once. The source was PBMCs, mostly from graft donor cells, collected 180 days after TCRalphabeta/CD19-depleted stem cell transplant. The receptors come from a female patient aged 2-10 years who had a stem cell transplant for congenital amegakaryocytic thrombocytopenia, so the T cells may come from the graft donor.

Ten or more counts support this clonotype. The chain uses TRBV5-1 and TRBJ2-1, with 10 nucleotides matching TRBD2. CDR1 and CDR2 from the germline V gene are SGHRS and YFSETQ. Trimming took 1 base from V and 5 from J; bases not matched to a gene: 9. CDR3 length equals 17 residues. CDR3 region: CASSLYPAGGPDNEQFF. CDR3 sequence (DNA): TGCGCCAGCAGCTTGTACCCAGCGGGAGGGCCGGACAATGAGCAGTTCTTC.

In its sample, this clonotype was seen many times. The chain joins TRBV7-8 to TRBJ1-2; D is unclear. There are 15 residues in the CDR3. V lost 5 bases and J lost 4, with 17 bases in between. Germline lookup yields CDR1 SGHVS and CDR2 FQNEAQ. Here the CDR3 reads CASSPSLPTFYGYTF. The CDR3 DNA reads TGTGCCAGCAGCCCTAGTCTACCGACTTTCTATGGCTACACCTTC.

This clonotype was counted many times. This chain connects TRBV20-1 to TRBJ1-2; D unresolved. V dropped 3 bases and J dropped 2 bases, with 10 bases sitting between them. Germline loops: CDR1 DFQATT, CDR2 SNEGSKA (reference sequence). The CDR3 is 13 amino acids. The CDR3 bases are TGCAGTGCTAGTCTCCCGCCCAACTATGGCTACACCTTC. Translating gives CSASLPPNYGYTF.

In its sample, this clonotype was seen many times. V is TRBV6-1 and J is TRBJ2-1; 7 bases align to TRBD2. The CDR3 runs to 14 residues. Germline CDR1 is MNHNS and CDR2 is SASEGT. Unmatched junction bases numbered 3, after V lost 5 bases and J lost 2 bases. The CDR3 bases are TGTGCCAGCAGTCCTAGCGGAACCTACAATGAGCAGTTCTTC. This codes for CASSPSGTYNEQFF.

This clonotype came up many times. CDR3 protein: CASSTTQNTGELFF. CDR3 bases: TGTGCCAGCAGTACAACACAGAACACCGGGGAGCTGTTTTTT. The rearrangement uses TRBV12-3 or TRBV12-4 and TRBJ2-2; D ambiguous. The CDR3 loop spans 14 amino acids. Trimming removed 5 bases from V and 1 base from J, with 8 bases in between.

This clonotype occurred many times. The chain links TRBV6-9 to TRBJ2-1; the match to TRBD2 covers 10 bases. V shed 5 bases, J shed 9 bases, and the junction held 7 bases outside the gene matches. The V gene's germline CDR1 is MNHGY and CDR2 SVAAGI. The CDR3 length is 14 residues. DNA of the CDR3: TGTGCCAGCAGTCGGCTAGCGGGAGAGGTTGAGCAGTTCTTC. Protein sequence: CASSRLAGEVEQFF.

This clonotype showed up many times. The chain uses TRBV4-2 and TRBJ2-5, with D unclear. This CDR3 has 18 residues. Germline assignment: CDR1 LGHNA and CDR2 YNFKEQ. The V and J ends lost 2 bases and 1 base respectively, with 20 bases between them. The CDR3, as DNA: TGTGCCAGCAGCCAACGAGGCATGAACAGACAATTCCAAGAGACCCAGTACTTC. Its protein is CASSQRGMNRQFQETQYF.

At least ten counts were recorded for this clonotype. The rearrangement joins TRBV4-3 to TRBJ2-3, with TRBD2 as a possible D gene (5 bases). Germline-derived CDR1 and CDR2 are LGHNA and YSLEER. V lost 1 base to trimming and J lost 2 bases, with 10 bases between them. The CDR3 is 15 amino acids. This CDR3 is CASSQVERNTDTQYF. CDR3 in DNA: TGCGCCAGCAGCCAAGTTGAGCGGAACACAGATACGCAGTATTTT.

This clonotype was seen at least ten times. CDR3 sequence (DNA): TGTGCCAGCAGCCACCCCTTGCGGGTGCGGTCCGGGGAGCTGTTTTTT. Residues: CASSHPLRVRSGELFF. The V call is TRBV7-2, the J call TRBJ2-2; weak D call: TRBD2 (5 bases). Germline V gives CDR1 SGHTA, CDR2 FQGNSA. V was shortened by 5 bases and J by 6 bases, with 19 bases between the two germline ends. The CDR3 has 16 amino acids.

V usage is TRBV28 and J usage is TRBJ1-5; perhaps TRBD1 as D (5 bases). This CDR3 contains 16 residues. CDR1 is MDHEN, CDR2 SYDVKM, per germline. V dropped 3 bases and J dropped 0 bases, with 12 bases sitting between them. The chain's CDR3 is CASSLARRGSNQPQHF. CDR3 nucleotides: TGTGCCAGCAGTTTGGCGAGGAGGGGTAGCAATCAGCCCCAGCATTTT.

Comments on this clonotype: This clone may be a read error of a much larger clone one base away. The V call is TRBV20-1, the J call TRBJ1-3, with D maybe TRBD1 (5 bases). CDR3 size: 19 residues. Germline lookup yields CDR1 DFQATT and CDR2 SNEGSKA (reference sequence). The CDR3 DNA sequence: TGCAGTGCTAGAGATGATGAGTTTGGCTGGCAGGAGGGGAGAAACGCCATATATTTT. It codes for CSARDDEFGWQEGRNAIYF.

There are many counts of this clonotype. The chain couples TRBV11-2 to TRBJ2-7; 9 bases agree with TRBD1. The CDR3 contains 14 residues. V lost 4 bases to trimming and J lost 4 bases; unmatched junction nucleotides: 5. CDR1 and CDR2 from the germline V gene are SGHAT and FQNNGV. The CDR3 nucleotides are TGTGCCAGCAGCTACTACAGGGGGCCTTACGAGCAGTACTTC. It codes for CASSYYRGPYEQYF.

This clonotype showed up many times. The chain has TRBV7-2 and TRBJ2-5; D is perhaps TRBD2 (6 bases). Looked up from germline, CDR1 is SGHTA and CDR2 is FQGNSA. V lost 3 bases and J lost 13, with 15 bases in between. The CDR3 extends over 12 amino acids. The CDR3 DNA reads TGTGCCAGCAGCTTCGAGGGGACTGTGCTGTACTTC. Translation: CASSFEGTVLYF.